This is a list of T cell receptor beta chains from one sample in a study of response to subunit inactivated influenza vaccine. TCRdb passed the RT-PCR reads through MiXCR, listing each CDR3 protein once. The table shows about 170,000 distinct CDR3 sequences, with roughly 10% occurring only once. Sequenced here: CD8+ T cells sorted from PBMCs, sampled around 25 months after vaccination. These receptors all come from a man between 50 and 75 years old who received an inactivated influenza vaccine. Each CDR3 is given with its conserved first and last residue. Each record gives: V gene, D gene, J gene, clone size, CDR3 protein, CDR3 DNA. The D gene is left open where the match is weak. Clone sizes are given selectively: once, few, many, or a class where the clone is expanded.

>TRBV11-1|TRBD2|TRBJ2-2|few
CASSPPSVPLAGGTGELFF
TGTGCCAGCAGCCCACCCTCCGTACCGCTAGCGGGAGGGACCGGGGAGCTGTTTTTT
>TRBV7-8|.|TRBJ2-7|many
CASSLVAYEQYF
TGTGCCAGCAGCTTAGTTGCCTACGAGCAGTACTTC
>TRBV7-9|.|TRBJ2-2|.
CASSFWTATGELFF
TGTGCCAGCAGCTTCTGGACAGCCACCGGGGAGCTGTTTTTT
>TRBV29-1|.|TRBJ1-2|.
CSVEDPGVNYGYTF
TGCAGCGTTGAAGATCCGGGGGTTAACTATGGCTACACCTTC
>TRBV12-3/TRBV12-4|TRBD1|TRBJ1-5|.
CASSGAGTGVNQPQHF
TGTGCCAGCAGTGGGGCCGGGACAGGGGTCAATCAGCCCCAGCATTTT
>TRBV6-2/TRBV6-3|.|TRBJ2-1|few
CASSYTVEGSYNEQFF
TGTGCCAGCAGTTACACTGTAGAAGGCTCCTACAATGAGCAGTTCTTC
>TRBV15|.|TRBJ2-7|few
CATSNVPLEQYF
TGTGCCACCAGCAACGTCCCCCTCGAGCAGTACTTC
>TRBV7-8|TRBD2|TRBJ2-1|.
CASSFGGAGVEQFF
TGTGCCAGCAGCTTCGGGGGGGCGGGGGTTGAGCAGTTCTTC
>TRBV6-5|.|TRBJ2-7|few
CASSLTGTIDEQYF
TGTGCCAGCAGTTTAACCGGGACCATTGACGAGCAGTACTTC
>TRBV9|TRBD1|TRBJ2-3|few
CASSPSGTGDPGQYF
TGTGCCAGCAGCCCATCCGGGACAGGGGATCCTGGGCAGTATTTT
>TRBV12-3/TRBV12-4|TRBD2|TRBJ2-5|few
CASSPPDGREETQYF
TGTGCCAGCAGTCCCCCGGACGGGAGGGAAGAGACCCAGTACTTC
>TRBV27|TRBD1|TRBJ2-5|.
CASAPLDRGLQETQYF
TGTGCCAGCGCCCCTCTCGACAGGGGGCTACAAGAGACCCAGTACTTC